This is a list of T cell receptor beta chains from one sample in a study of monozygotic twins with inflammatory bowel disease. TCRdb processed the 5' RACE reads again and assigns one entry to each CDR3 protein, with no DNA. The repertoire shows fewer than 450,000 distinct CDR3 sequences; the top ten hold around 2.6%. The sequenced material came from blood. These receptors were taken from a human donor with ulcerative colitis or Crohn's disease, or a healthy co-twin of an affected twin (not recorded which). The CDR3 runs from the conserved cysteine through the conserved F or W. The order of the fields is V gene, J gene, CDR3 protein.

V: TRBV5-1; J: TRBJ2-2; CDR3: CASSFLAGAITGELFF
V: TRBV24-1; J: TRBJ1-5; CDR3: CATSDREYNQPQHF
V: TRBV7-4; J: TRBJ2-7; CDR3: CASSLVRDRVPIYEQYF
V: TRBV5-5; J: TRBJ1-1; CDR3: CASSRDERSTEAFF
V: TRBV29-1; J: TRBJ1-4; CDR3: CSVGQGQGEKLFF
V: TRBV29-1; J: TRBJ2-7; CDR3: CSVEGAKGADEQYF
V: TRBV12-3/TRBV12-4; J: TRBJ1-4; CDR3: CASSFFGTGNEKLFF
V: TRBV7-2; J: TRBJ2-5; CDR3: CASSFADETQYF
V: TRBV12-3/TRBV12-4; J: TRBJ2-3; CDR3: CASSLARGQDGTDTQYF
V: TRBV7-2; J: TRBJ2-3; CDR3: CASSLETGGDTQYF
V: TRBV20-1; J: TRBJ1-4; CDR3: CSARDGPGGEKLFF
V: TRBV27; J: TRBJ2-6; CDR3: CASSLSRGANVLTF
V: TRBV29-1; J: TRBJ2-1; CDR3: CSVDPRGGFLYEQFF